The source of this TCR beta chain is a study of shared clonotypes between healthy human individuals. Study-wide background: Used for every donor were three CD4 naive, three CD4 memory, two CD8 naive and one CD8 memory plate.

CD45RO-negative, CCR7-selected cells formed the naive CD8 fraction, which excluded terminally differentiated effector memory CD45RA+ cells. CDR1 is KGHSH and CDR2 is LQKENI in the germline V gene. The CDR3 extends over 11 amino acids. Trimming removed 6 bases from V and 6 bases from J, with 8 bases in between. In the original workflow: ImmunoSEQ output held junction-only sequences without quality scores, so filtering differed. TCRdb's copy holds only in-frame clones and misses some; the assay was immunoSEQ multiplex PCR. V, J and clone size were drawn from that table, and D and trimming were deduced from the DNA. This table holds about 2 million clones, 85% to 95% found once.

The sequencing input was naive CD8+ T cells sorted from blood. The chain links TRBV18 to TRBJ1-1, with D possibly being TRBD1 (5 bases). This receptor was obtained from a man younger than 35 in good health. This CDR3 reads CASSPGPEAFF. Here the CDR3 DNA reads TGTGCCAGCTCCCCGGGGCCTGAAGCTTTCTTT.